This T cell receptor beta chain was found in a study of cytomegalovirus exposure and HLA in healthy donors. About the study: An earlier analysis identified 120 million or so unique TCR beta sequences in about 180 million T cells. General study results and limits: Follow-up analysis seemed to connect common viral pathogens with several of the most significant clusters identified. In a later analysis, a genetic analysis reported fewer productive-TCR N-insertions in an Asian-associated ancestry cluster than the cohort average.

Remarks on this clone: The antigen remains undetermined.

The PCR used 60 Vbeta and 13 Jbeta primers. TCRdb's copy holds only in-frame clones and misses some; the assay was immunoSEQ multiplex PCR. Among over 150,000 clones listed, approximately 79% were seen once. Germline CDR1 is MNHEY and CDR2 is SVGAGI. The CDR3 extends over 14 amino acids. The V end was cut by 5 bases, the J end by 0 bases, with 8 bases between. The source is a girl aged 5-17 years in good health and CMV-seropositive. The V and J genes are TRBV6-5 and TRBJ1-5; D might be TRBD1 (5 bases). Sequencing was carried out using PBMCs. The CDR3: CASSVTDSNQPQHF. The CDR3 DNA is TGTGCCAGCAGTGTGACAGATAGCAATCAGCCCCAGCATTTT.